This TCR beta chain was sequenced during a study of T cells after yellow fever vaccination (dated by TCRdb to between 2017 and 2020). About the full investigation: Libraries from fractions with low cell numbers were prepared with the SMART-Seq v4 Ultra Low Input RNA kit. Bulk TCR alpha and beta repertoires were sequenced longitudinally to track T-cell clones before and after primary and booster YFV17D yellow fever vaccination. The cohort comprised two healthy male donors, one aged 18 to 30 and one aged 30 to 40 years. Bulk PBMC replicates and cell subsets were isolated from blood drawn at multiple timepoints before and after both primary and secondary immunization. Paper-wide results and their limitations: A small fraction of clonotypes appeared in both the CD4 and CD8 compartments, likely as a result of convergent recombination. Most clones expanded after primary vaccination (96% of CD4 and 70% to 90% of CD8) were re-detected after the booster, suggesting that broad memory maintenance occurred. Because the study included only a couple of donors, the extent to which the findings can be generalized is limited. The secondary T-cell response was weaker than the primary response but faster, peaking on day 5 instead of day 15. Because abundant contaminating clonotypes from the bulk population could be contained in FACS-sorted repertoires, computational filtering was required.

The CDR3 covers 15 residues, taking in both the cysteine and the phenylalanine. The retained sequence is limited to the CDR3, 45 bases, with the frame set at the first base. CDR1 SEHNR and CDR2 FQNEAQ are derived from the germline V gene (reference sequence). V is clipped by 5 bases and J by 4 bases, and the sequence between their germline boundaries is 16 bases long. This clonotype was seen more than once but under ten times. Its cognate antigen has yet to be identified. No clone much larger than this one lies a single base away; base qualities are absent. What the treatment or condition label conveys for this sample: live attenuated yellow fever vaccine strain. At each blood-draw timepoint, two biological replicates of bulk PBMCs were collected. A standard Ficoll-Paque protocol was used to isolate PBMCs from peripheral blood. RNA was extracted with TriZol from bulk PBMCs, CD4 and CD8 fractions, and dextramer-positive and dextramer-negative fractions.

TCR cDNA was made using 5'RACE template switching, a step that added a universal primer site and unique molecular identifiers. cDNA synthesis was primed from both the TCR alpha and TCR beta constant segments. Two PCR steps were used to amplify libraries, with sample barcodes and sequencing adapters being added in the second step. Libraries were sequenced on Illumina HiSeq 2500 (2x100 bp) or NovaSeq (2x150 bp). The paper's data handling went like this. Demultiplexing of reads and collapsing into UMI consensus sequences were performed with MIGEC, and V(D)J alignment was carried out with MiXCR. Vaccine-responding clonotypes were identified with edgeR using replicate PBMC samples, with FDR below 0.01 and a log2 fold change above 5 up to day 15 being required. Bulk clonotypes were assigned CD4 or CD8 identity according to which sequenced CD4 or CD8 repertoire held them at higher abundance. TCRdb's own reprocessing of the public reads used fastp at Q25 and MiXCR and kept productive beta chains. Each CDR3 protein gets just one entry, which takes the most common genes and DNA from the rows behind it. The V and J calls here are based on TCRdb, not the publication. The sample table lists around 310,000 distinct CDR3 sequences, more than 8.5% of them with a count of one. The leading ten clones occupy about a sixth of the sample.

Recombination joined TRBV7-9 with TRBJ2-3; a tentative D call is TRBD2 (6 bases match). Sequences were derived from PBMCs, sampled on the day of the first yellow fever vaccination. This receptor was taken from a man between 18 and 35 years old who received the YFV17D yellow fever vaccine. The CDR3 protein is CASSLYSGGSDTQYF. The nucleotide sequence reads TGTGCCAGCAGCCTTTACAGCGGAGGGTCAGATACGCAGTATTTT. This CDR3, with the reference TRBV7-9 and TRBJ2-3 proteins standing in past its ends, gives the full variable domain DTGVSQNPRHKITKRGQNVTFRCDPISEHNRLYWYRQTLGQGPEFLTYFQNEAQLEKSRLLSDRFSAERPKGSFSTLEIQRTEQGDSAMYLCASSLYSGGSDTQYFGPGTRLTVL.